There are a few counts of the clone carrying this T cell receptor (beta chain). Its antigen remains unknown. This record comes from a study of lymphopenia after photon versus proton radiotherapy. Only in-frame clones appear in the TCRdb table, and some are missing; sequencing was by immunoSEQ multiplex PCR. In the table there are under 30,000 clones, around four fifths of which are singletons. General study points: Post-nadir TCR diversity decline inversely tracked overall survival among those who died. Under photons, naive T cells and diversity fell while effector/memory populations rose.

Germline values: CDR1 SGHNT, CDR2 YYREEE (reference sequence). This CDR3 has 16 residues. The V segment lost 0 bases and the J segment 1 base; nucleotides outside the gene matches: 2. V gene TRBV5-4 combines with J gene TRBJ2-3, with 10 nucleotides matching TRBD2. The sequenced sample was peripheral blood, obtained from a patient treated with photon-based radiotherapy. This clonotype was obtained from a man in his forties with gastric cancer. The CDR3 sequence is CASSLGLAGGTDTQYF. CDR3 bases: TGTGCCAGCAGCTTGGGACTAGCGGGTGGCACAGATACGCAGTATTTT. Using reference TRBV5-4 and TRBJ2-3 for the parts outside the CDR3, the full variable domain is ETGVTQSPTHLIKTRGQQVTLRCSSQSGHNTVSWYQQALGQGPQFIFQYYREEENGRGNFPPRFSGLQFPNYSSELNVNALELDDSALYLCASSLGLAGGTDTQYFGPGTRLTVL.